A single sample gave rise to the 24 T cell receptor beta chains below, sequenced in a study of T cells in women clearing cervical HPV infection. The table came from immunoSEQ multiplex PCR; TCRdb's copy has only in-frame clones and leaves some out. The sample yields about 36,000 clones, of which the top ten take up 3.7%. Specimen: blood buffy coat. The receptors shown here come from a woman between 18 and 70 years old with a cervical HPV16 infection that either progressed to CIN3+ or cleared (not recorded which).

The covered CDR3 bases are TGTGCCAGCAGCTTAGCTGCACTTCTCTACGAG. It yields the protein CASSLAALLYE. The entire CDR3 protein is CASSLAALLYEQYF. The genes are TRBV7-2 and TRBJ2-7; no clear D. Sequencing ends 3 residues short of the CDR3 end; the germline J gene provides the rest. This CDR3 contains 14 residues. Germline assignment: CDR1 SGHTA and CDR2 FQGNSA. The V end lost 0 bases, the J end lost 3 bases, and 9 bases lay between the germline ends.

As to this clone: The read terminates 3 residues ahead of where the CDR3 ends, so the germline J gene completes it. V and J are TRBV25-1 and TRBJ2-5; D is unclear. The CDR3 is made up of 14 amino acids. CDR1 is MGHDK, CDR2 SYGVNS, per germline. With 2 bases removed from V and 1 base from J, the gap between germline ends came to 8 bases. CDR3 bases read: TGTGCCAGCAGTGAACTAGTCATCCAAGAGACC. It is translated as CASSELVIQET. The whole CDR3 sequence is CASSELVIQETQYF. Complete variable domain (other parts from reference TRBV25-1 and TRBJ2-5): EADIYQTPRYLVIGTGKKITLECSQTMGHDKMYWYQQDPGMELHLIHYSYGVNSTEKGDLSSESTVSRIRTEHFPLTLESARPSHTSQYLCASSELVIQETQYFGPGTRLLVL.

The CDR3 loop is CASSRETSVDIQYF. The CDR3 bases that were read are TGTGCCAGCAGCCGAGAGACTAGCGTTGACATT. J is TRBJ2-4 and V is TRBV4-2; 8 bases agree with TRBD2. The read is 3 residues too short to cover the CDR3 end, so that end is filled in from the germline J gene. Germline values: CDR1 LGHNA, CDR2 YNFKEQ. The CDR3 is 14 amino acids. With V trimmed by 4 bases and J by 8 bases, 7 bases remained unmatched.

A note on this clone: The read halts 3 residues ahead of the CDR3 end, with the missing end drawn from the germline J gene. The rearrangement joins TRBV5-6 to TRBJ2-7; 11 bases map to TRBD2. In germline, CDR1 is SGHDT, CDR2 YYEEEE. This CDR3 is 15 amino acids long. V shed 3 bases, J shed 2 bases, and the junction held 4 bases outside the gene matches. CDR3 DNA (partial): TGTGCCAGCAGCTGGGGACTAGCGGCTACCTACGAG. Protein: CASSWGLAATYE. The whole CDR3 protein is CASSWGLAATYEQYF.

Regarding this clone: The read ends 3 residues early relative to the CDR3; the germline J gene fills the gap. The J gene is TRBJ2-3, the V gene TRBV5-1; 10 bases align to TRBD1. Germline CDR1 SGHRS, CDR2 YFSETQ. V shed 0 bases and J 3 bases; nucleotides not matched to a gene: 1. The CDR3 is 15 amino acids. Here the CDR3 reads CASSLGDRGTDTQYF. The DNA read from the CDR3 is TGCGCCAGCAGCTTGGGGGACAGGGGAACAGATACG.

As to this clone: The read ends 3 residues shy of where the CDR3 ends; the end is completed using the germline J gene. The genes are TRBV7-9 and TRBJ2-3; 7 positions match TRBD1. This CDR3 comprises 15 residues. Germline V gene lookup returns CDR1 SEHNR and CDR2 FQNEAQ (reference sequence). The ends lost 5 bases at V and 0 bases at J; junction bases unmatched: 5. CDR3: CASSHRGPSTDTQYF. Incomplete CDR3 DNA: TGTGCCAGCAGCCACAGGGGACCGAGCACAGATACG.

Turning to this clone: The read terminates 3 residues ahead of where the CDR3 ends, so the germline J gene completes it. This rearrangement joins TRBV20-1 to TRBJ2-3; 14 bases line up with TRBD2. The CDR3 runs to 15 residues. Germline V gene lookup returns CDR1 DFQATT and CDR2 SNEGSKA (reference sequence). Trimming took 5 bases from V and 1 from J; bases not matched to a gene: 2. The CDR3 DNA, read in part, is TGCAGTGCTCTGACTAGCGGGGGGGGCACAGATACG. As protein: CSALTSGGGTDT. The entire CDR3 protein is CSALTSGGGTDTQYF.

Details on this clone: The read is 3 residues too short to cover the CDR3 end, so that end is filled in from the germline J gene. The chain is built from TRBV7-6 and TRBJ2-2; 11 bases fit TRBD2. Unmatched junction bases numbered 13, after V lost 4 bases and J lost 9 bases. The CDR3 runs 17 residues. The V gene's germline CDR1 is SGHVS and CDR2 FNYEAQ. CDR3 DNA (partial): TGTGCCAGCAGCTCTCAATATAGCGGGAGGGCCAAGCGGGAG. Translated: CASSSQYSGRAKRE. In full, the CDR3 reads CASSSQYSGRAKRELFF.

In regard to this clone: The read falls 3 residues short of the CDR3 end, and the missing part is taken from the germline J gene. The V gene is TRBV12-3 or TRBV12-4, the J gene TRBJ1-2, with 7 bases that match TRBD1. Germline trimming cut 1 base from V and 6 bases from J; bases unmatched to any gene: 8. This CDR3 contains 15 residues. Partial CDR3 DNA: TGTGCCAGCAGTTTAGGGACAGGCCGGGCAGATGGC. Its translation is CASSLGTGRADG. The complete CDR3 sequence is CASSLGTGRADGYTF.

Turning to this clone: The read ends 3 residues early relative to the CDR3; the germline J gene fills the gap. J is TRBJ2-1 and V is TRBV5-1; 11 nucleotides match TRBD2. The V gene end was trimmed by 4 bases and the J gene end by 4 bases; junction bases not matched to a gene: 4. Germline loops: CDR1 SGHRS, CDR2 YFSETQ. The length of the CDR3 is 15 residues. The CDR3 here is CASSLSGGVYNEQFF. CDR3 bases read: TGCGCCAGCAGCCTTAGCGGGGGGGTATACAATGAG. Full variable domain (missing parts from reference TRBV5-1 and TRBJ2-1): KAGVTQTPRYLIKTRGQQVTLSCSPISGHRSVSWYQQTPGQGLQFLFEYFSETQRNKGNFPGRFSGRQFSNSRSEMNVSTLELGDSALYLCASSLSGGVYNEQFFGPGTRLTVL.

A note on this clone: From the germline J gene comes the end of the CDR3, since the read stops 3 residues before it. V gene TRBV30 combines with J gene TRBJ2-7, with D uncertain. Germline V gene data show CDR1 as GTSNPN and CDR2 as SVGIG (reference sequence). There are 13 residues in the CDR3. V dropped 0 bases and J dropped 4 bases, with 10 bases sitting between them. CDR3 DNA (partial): TGTGCCTGGAGTGTACGGTTAGGGTACGAG. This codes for CAWSVRLGYE. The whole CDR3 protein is CAWSVRLGYEQYF.

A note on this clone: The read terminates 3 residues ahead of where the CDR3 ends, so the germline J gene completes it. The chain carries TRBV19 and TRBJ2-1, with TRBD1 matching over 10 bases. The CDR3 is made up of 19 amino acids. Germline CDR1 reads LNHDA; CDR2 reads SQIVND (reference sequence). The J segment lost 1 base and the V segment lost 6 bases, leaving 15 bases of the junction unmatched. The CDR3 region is CASRPIPGQGFESYNEQFF. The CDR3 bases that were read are TGTGCCAGTAGGCCTATCCCGGGACAGGGGTTTGAGTCCTACAATGAG.

This CDR3 reads CASSSQGPGELFF. The sequenced part of the CDR3 DNA is TGTGCCAGCAGCTCACAGGGACCCGGGGAG. The chain has TRBV7-9 and TRBJ2-2, with a possible D match to TRBD1 (6 bases). The missing CDR3 end, 3 residues past where the read stops, is filled in from the germline J gene. The CDR3 consists of 13 residues. The germline V gene encodes CDR1 SEHNR and CDR2 FQNEAQ (reference sequence). Between the trimmed V and J ends, which lost 4 bases and 6 bases, there was a span of 9 bases. The whole variable domain, remainder taken from reference TRBV7-9 and TRBJ2-2, is DTGVSQNPRHKITKRGQNVTFRCDPISEHNRLYWYRQTLGQGPEFLTYFQNEAQLEKSRLLSDRFSAERPKGSFSTLEIQRTEQGDSAMYLCASSSQGPGELFFGEGSRLTVL.

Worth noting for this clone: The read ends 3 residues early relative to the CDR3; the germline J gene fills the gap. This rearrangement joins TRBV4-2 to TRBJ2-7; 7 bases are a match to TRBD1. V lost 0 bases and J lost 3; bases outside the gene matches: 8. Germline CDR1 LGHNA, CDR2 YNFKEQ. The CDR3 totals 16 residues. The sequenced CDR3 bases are TGTGCCAGCAGCCAAGATATCGGCAGGGGGAACTACGAG. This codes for CASSQDIGRGNYE. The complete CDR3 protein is CASSQDIGRGNYEQYF.

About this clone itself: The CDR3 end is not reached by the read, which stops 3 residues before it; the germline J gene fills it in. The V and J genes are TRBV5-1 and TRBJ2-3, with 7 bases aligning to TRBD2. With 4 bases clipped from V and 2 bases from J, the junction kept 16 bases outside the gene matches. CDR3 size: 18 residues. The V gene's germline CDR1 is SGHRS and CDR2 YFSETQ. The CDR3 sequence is CASSPLRGGATFTDTQYF. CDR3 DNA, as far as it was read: TGCGCCAGCAGCCCCCTTCGCGGGGGAGCGACCTTCACAGATACG.

CDR3: CASSFIPLETQYF. The part of the CDR3 DNA that was read is TGTGCCAGCAGTTTTATCCCCCTCGAGACC. This chain links TRBV12-3 or TRBV12-4 with TRBJ2-5, with D uncertain. The read gets to within 3 residues of the CDR3 end, and the germline J gene fills in the rest. The CDR3 extends over 13 amino acids. The V gene lost 3 bases and the J gene lost 5 bases, with 10 bases spanning the gap.

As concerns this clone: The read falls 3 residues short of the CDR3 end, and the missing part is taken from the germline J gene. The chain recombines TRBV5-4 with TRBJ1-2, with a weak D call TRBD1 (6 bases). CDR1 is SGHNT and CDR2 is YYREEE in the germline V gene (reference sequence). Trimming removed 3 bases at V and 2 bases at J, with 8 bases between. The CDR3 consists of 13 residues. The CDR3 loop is CASSYGQNYGYTF. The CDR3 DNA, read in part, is TGTGCCAGCAGCTATGGACAGAACTATGGC.

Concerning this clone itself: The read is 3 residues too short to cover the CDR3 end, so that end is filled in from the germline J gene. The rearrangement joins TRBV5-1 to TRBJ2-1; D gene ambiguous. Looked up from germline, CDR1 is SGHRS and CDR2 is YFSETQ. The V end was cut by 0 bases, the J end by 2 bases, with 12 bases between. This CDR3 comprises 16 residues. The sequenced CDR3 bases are TGCGCCAGCAGCTTGGAACCAACAGTCGCCTACAATGAG. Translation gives CASSLEPTVAYNE. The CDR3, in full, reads CASSLEPTVAYNEQFF.

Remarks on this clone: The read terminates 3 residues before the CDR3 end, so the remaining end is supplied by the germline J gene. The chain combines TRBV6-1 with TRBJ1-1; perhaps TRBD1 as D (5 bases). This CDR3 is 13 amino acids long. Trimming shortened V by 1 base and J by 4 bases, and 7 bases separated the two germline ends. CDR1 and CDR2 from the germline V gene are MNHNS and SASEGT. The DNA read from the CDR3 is TGTGCCAGCAGTGAAGTAAGGGGCACTGAA. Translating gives CASSEVRGTE. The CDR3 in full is CASSEVRGTEAFF.

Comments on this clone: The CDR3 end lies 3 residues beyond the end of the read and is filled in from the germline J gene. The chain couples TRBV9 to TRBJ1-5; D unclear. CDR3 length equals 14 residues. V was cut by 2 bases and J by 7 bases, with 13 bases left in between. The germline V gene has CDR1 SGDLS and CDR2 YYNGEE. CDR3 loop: CASSVGLTNQPQHF. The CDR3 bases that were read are TGTGCCAGCAGCGTTGGCCTTACCAACCAGCCC. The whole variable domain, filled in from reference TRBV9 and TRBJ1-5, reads DSGVTQTPKHLITATGQRVTLRCSPRSGDLSVYWYQQSLDQGLQFLIQYYNGEERAKGNILERFSAQQFPDLHSELNLSSLELGDSALYFCASSVGLTNQPQHFGDGTRLSIL.

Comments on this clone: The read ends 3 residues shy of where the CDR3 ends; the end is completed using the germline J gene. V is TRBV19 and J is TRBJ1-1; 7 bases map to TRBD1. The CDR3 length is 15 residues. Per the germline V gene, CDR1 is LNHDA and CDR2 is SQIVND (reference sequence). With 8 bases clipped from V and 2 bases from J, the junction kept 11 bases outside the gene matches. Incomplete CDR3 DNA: TGTGCCAGTCTCGACAGAGGGGGCGTTAACACTGAA. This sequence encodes CASLDRGGVNTE. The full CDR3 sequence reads CASLDRGGVNTEAFF.

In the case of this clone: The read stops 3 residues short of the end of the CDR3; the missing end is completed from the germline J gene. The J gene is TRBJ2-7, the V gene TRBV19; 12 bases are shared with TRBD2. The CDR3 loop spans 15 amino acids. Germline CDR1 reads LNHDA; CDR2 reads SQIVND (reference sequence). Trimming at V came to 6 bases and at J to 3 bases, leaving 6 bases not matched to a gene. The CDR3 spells CASRPSGGVHYEQYF. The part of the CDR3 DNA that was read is TGTGCCAGTAGACCTAGCGGGGGGGTACACTACGAG.

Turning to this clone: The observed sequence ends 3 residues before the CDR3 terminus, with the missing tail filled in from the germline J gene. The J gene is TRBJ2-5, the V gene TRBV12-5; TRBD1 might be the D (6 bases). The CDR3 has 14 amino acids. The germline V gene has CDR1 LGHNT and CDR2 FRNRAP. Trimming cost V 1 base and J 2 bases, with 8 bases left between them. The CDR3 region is CASGLGTAQETQYF. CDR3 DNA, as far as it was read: TGTGCTAGTGGTTTGGGGACAGCTCAAGAGACC.

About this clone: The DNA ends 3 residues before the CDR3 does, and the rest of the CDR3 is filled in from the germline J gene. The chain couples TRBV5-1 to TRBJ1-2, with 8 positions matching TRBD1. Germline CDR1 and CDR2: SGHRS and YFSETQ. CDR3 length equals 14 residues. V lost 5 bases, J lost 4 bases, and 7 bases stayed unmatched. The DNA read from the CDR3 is TGCGCCAGCAGTTCAGGGGGCGCGGGCTATGGC. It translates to CASSSGGAGYG. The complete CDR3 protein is CASSSGGAGYGYTF. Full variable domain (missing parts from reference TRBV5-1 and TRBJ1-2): KAGVTQTPRYLIKTRGQQVTLSCSPISGHRSVSWYQQTPGQGLQFLFEYFSETQRNKGNFPGRFSGRQFSNSRSEMNVSTLELGDSALYLCASSSGGAGYGYTFGSGTRLTVV.